The 23 T cell receptor beta chains given below trace back to one sample, sequenced in a study of blood T cells in healthy people across ages. The use of a sample-barcoded 5' primer and a J-beta primer mix characterized a second PCR of about 6 to 11 cycles. A single record per CDR3 protein comes from TCRdb applying MiXCR to the 5' RACE reads. The repertoire includes 700,000 or so distinct CDR3 sequences, 40% to 45% of them detected once, and approximately 29% sits in the top ten. Material: blood. These receptors were taken from a man older than 75 in good health.

This rearrangement joins TRBV6-1 to TRBJ2-5; D uncertain. The V end was cut by 6 bases, the J end by 5 bases, with 10 bases between. Germline V gene data show CDR1 as MNHNS and CDR2 as SASEGT. The CDR3 loop spans 12 amino acids. CDR3 bases: TGTGCCAGCAGGAAACAAGGGGAGACCCAGTACTTC. Amino acid sequence: CASRKQGETQYF.

In this sample, this clonotype turned up a few times. The chain recombines TRBV25-1 with TRBJ1-2; D may be TRBD1 (5 bases). CDR3 length equals 13 residues. Trimming removed 4 bases at V and 0 bases at J, with 6 bases between. Germline V gives CDR1 MGHDK, CDR2 SYGVNS. The CDR3 nucleotides read TGTGCCAGCAGTGCAGGGCCTAACTATGGCTACACCTTC. Protein: CASSAGPNYGYTF.

V is TRBV3-1 and J is TRBJ1-1, with D perhaps TRBD1 (6 bases). Germline V CDR1 and CDR2: LGHDT, YNNKEL (reference sequence). V was clipped by 5 bases and J by 0 bases, with 10 bases between them. The length of the CDR3 is 14 residues. The CDR3 spells CASSYGQLNTEAFF. For the CDR3, the DNA is TGTGCCAGCAGCTACGGACAGTTGAACACTGAAGCTTTCTTT.

This clonotype was recorded a few times. The chain has TRBV6-2 or TRBV6-3 and TRBJ2-3; D is unclear. The germline CDR1 and CDR2 sequences are MNHEY and SVGEGT. CDR3 length equals 15 residues. V lost 3 bases, J lost 4 bases, and 14 bases lay in between. The CDR3, as DNA: TGTGCCAGCAGTTATTCCCGGCCGTCCCCAGATACGCAGTATTTT. This translates into CASSYSRPSPDTQYF.

The rearrangement joins TRBV12-3 or TRBV12-4 to TRBJ2-3; 11 nucleotides agree with TRBD2. V lost 4 bases and J lost 4; bases outside the gene matches: 7. The CDR3 consists of 16 residues. CDR3 loop: CASSSELAGAPDTQYF. The DNA of the CDR3 is TGTGCCAGCAGTTCAGAACTAGCGGGGGCCCCAGATACGCAGTATTTT.

This clonotype came up a few times. CDR3 sequence reads: CASKGGFRTDTQYF. The CDR3 bases are TGTGCCAGCAAAGGAGGGTTTCGCACAGATACGCAGTATTTT. The rearrangement links TRBV7-2 to TRBJ2-3; the D gene is possibly TRBD2 (6 bases). The CDR3 is 14 residues long. Germline V gene data show CDR1 as SGHTA and CDR2 as FQGNSA. V lost 7 bases, J lost 1 base, and 12 bases lay in between.

V gene TRBV4-1 combines with J gene TRBJ2-4; D may be TRBD2 (5 bases). The length of the CDR3 is 13 residues. Germline V CDR1 and CDR2: MGHRA, YSYEKL. V was shortened by 1 base and J by 13 bases, with 14 bases between the two germline ends. The CDR3 is CASSQAEGCEQYF. In DNA form, the CDR3 reads TGCGCCAGCAGCCAAGCTGAGGGTTGTGAGCAGTACTTC.

The table lists this clonotype with a few counts. V and J are TRBV7-2 and TRBJ2-5, with no clear D. Deletions cut 3 bases from V and 3 bases from J, with 8 bases between. This CDR3 comprises 13 residues. Germline V gene lookup returns CDR1 SGHTA and CDR2 FQGNSA. CDR3: CASSFMAEETQYF. DNA of the CDR3: TGTGCCAGCAGCTTTATGGCGGAAGAGACCCAGTACTTC.

This sequence joins TRBV29-1 and TRBJ2-5; D is possibly TRBD2 (6 bases). V was cut by 6 bases and J by 3 bases, with 20 bases left in between. Germline CDR1 is SQVTM and CDR2 is ANQGSEA. This CDR3 has 15 amino acids. CDR3 coding DNA: TGCAGCGTCTCTGGGGGGACCACTCTCGAAGAGACCCAGTACTTC. Encoded protein: CSVSGGTTLEETQYF.

The table lists this clonotype with a few counts. The chain couples TRBV5-1 to TRBJ2-1, with D tentatively TRBD1 (6 bases). The CDR3 extends over 12 amino acids. Per the germline V gene, CDR1 is SGHRS and CDR2 is YFSETQ. V was trimmed by 8 bases and J by 6 bases, leaving 12 bases between them. The CDR3 is CARPHRVNEQFF. In DNA, the CDR3 is TGCGCCAGACCCCACAGGGTCAATGAGCAGTTCTTC. Variable domain in full (rest from reference TRBV5-1 and TRBJ2-1): KAGVTQTPRYLIKTRGQQVTLSCSPISGHRSVSWYQQTPGQGLQFLFEYFSETQRNKGNFPGRFSGRQFSNSRSEMNVSTLELGDSALYLCARPHRVNEQFFGPGTRLTVL.

This clonotype turned up a few times. This sequence joins TRBV11-2 and TRBJ2-1; D possibly corresponds to TRBD1 (6 bases). The better agreement between TRBJ2-7 and the DNA end casts doubt on the J call. Germline V gene sequence: CDR1 SGHAT, CDR2 FQNNGV. This CDR3 has 21 amino acids. For the CDR3, the DNA is TGTGCCAGCAGCTTAGTCTTGGGAGAGGGGGAAACGGGGAGCTCCTACAATGAGCAGTACTTC. Translating it yields CASSLVLGEGETGSSYNEQYF.

A few counts support this clonotype. The V and J genes are TRBV11-2 and TRBJ2-7, with a possible D match to TRBD1 (5 bases). The CDR3 loop spans 14 amino acids. Germline loops: CDR1 SGHAT, CDR2 FQNNGV. With 2 bases removed from V and 2 bases from J, the gap between germline ends came to 10 bases. In nucleotides, the CDR3 is TGTGCCAGCAGCTTAAATGGGGCACCCTACGAGCAGTACTTC. Translation gives CASSLNGAPYEQYF.

This chain connects TRBV5-1 to TRBJ2-5; D not resolved. Trimming removed 4 bases from V and 2 bases from J, with 12 bases in between. This CDR3 has 14 amino acids. Looked up from germline, CDR1 is SGHRS and CDR2 is YFSETQ. The CDR3 protein is CASSGVGLQETQYF. The CDR3 region has the DNA TGCGCCAGCAGCGGGGTCGGGTTGCAAGAGACCCAGTACTTC.

The genes are TRBV18 and TRBJ2-7; weak D call: TRBD2 (5 bases). The end of the DNA is better explained by TRBJ2-5, so the J call may be wrong. Looked up from germline, CDR1 is KGHSH and CDR2 is LQKENI. There are 13 residues in the CDR3. The chain's CDR3 is CASSPGLLETQYF. CDR3 DNA sequence: TGTGCCAGCTCACCAGGACTCTTAGAGACCCAGTACTTC.

This clonotype was counted a few times. Written as DNA, the CDR3 is TGCAGTGTGAGGCGGGGGGCGCGCAGCTATGGCTACACCTTC. This codes for CSVRRGARSYGYTF. V usage is TRBV20-1 and J usage is TRBJ1-2, with D possibly matching TRBD1 (6 bases). Germline V CDR1 and CDR2: DFQATT, SNEGSKA (reference sequence). The CDR3 runs 14 residues. Trimming pared 7 bases from V and 4 bases from J, leaving 19 bases between.

This clonotype was counted a few times. The J gene is TRBJ2-3, the V gene TRBV4-2, with 11 bases lining up with TRBD2. Germline-derived CDR1 and CDR2 are LGHNA and YNFKEQ. The V segment lost 4 bases and the J segment 3 bases; nucleotides outside the gene matches: 6. The CDR3 length is 16 residues. The DNA of the CDR3 is TGTGCCAGCAGCCCGACCCCTAGCGGGAGGACAGATACGCAGTATTTT. It specifies CASSPTPSGRTDTQYF.

The chain joins TRBV20-1 to TRBJ1-1; D ambiguous. Trimming shortened V by 5 bases and J by 2 bases, and 15 bases separated the two germline ends. Germline CDR1 DFQATT, CDR2 SNEGSKA (reference sequence). This CDR3 is 14 amino acids long. This CDR3 reads CSALSLTSNTEAFF. The CDR3 DNA follows: TGCAGTGCTCTTTCTCTGACAAGTAACACTGAAGCTTTCTTT.

The rearrangement links TRBV4-3 to TRBJ2-3, with TRBD2 as a possible D gene (6 bases). This CDR3 spans 15 amino acids. The germline gives CDR1 LGHNA, CDR2 YSLEER. Trimming stripped 0 bases from V and 4 bases from J, with 11 bases between. The chain's CDR3 is CASSQDRRGADTQYF. The CDR3 region has the DNA TGCGCCAGCAGCCAAGATCGGCGGGGCGCAGATACGCAGTATTTT.

The CDR3 here is CASSPQGLVSYEQYF. The CDR3 DNA reads TGTGCCAGCAGCCCCCAAGGACTAGTCTCCTACGAGCAGTACTTC. This chain connects TRBV7-2 to TRBJ2-7; TRBD2 aligns across 7 bases. Germline-derived CDR1 and CDR2 are SGHTA and FQGNSA. The J segment lost 0 bases and the V segment lost 5 bases, leaving 7 bases of the junction unmatched. CDR3 length: 15 residues.

The V call is TRBV6-4, the J call TRBJ1-1; tentatively, D is TRBD1 (5 bases). There are 13 residues in the CDR3. V was shortened by 6 bases and J by 1 base, with 9 bases between the two germline ends. Germline V gives CDR1 MRHNA, CDR2 SNTAGT. CDR3 nucleotides: TGTGCCAGCAGAGCAGGACAGAACACTGAAGCTTTCTTT. Protein: CASRAGQNTEAFF.

J is TRBJ2-7 and V is TRBV7-9; 7 nucleotides agree with TRBD2. This CDR3 comprises 13 residues. Trimming took 1 base from V and 10 from J; bases not matched to a gene: 7. Per germline, CDR1 SEHNR and CDR2 FQNEAQ (reference sequence). CDR3 in DNA: TGTGCCAGCAGCTTAGAGGGCTGCGGGGGACAGTACTTC. It specifies CASSLEGCGGQYF.

This clonotype has a handful of counts. V usage is TRBV6-1 and J usage is TRBJ1-1, with 7 bases aligning to TRBD1. The CDR3 runs 13 residues. The junction had 9 bases not matched to a gene; V was cut back by 9 bases and J by 5 bases. CDR1 is MNHNS, CDR2 SASEGT, per germline. The CDR3 nucleotides read TGTGCCAGGTCGGGACAGCCGGGGACTGAAGCTTTCTTT. Residues: CARSGQPGTEAFF.

This chain uses TRBV14 with TRBJ1-1; D might be TRBD1 (5 bases). The germline V gene has CDR1 SGHDN and CDR2 FVKESK. The CDR3 extends over 15 amino acids. The V end was cut by 1 base, the J end by 5 bases, with 14 bases between. CDR3 amino acids: CASSQAQGRSTEAFF. CDR3 in DNA: TGTGCCAGCAGCCAAGCGCAGGGAAGGAGTACTGAAGCTTTCTTT.